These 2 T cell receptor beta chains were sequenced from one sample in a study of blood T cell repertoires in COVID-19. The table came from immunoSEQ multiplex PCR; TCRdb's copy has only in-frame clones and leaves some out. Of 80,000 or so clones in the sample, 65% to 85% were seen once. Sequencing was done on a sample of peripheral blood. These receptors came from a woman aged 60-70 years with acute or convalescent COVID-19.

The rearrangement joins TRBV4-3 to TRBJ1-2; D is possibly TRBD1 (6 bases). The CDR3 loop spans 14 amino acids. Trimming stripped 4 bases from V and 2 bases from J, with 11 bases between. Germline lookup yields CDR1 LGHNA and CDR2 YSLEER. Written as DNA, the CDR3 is TGCGCCAGCAGCCGGGAGGGGGGGAACTATGGCTACACCTTC. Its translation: CASSREGGNYGYTF.

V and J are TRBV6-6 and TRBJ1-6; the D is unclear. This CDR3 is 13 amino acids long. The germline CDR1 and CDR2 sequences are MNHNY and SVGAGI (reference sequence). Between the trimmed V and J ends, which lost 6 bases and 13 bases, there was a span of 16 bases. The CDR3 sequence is CASSRGPAGPLHF. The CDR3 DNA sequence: TGTGCCAGCAGCCGAGGACCGGCGGGGCCCCTCCACTTT.